Below are 25 T cell receptor beta chains sequenced from a single sample in a study of blood T cell repertoires in COVID-19. Profiling relied on immunoSEQ multiplex PCR, and the TCRdb table lists in-frame clones only, not all of them. This sample has 310,000 or so clones, with almost 90% found just once. The sequencing sample was made of peripheral blood. All receptors come from a woman in her twenties or thirties with COVID-19, enrolled during active disease.

V gene TRBV18 combines with J gene TRBJ2-7; D is possibly TRBD1 (5 bases). The CDR3 is 14 amino acids. The ends were cut back, 1 base at V and 1 base at J, with 8 bases in the middle. Germline CDR1 is KGHSH and CDR2 is LQKENI. In nucleotides, the CDR3 is TGTGCCAGCTCACCACAGGCAGGGTCCTACGAGCAGTACTTC. Its protein product is CASSPQAGSYEQYF.

The chain joins TRBV5-6 to TRBJ1-1; D call uncertain. Trimming removed 4 bases from V and 5 bases from J, with 12 bases in between. The CDR3 spans 13 residues. The germline gives CDR1 SGHDT, CDR2 YYEEEE. The CDR3 region is CASSVGLGTEAFF. CDR3 bases: TGTGCCAGCAGCGTCGGACTTGGGACTGAAGCTTTCTTT.

Of note for this clone: Other DNA sequences in the sample encode the same CDR3. The V call is TRBV10-1, the J call TRBJ2-7; no clear D gene. V lost 0 bases and J 3 bases, leaving 6 bases between the germline ends. The CDR3 covers 13 residues. Germline CDR1 reads WNHNN; CDR2 reads SYGVQD (reference sequence). DNA for the CDR3: TGCGCCAGCAGTGAGTCGGGCAGCTACGAGCAGTACTTC. Translating it yields CASSESGSYEQYF.

The rearrangement uses TRBV28 and TRBJ2-5; 8 bases align to TRBD1. Germline CDR1 is MDHEN and CDR2 is SYDVKM. CDR3 length equals 14 residues. The ends lost 4 bases at V and 5 bases at J; junction bases unmatched: 6. In DNA, the CDR3 is TGTGCCAGCAGTTCCTGGGACAGGAAGGAGACCCAGTACTTC. Translated: CASSSWDRKETQYF.

The gene calls are TRBV19 and TRBJ1-3, with D perhaps matching TRBD1 (6 bases). Trimming shortened V by 7 bases and J by 6 bases, and 10 bases separated the two germline ends. The CDR3 covers 12 residues. From germline, CDR1 is LNHDA and CDR2 SQIVND (reference sequence). The CDR3 protein is CASTGQINTIYF. CDR3 nucleotide sequence: TGTGCCAGTACCGGACAGATAAACACCATATATTTT.

The chain joins TRBV25-1 to TRBJ1-1; 11 bases align to TRBD1. The CDR3 loop spans 14 amino acids. Per the germline V gene, CDR1 is MGHDK and CDR2 is SYGVNS. The trim removed 7 bases at V and 6 bases at J, leaving 7 bases unmatched. DNA of the CDR3: TGTGCCAGCACGCCGGACAGGGGGCTGGCTGAAGCTTTCTTT. It specifies CASTPDRGLAEAFF.

J is TRBJ2-1 and V is TRBV20-1; D not certain. CDR3 length equals 11 residues. V dropped 0 bases and J dropped 15 bases, with 12 bases sitting between them. CDR1 is DFQATT, CDR2 SNEGSKA, per germline (reference sequence). CDR3 coding DNA: TGCAGTGCTAGAGATCAGGCTAAACGGTTCTTC. Encoded protein: CSARDQAKRFF.

The V call is TRBV6-5, the J call TRBJ2-3, with D perhaps matching TRBD1 (5 bases). Germline-derived CDR1 and CDR2 are MNHEY and SVGAGI. The CDR3 extends over 14 amino acids. Trimming cost V 3 bases and J 0 bases, with 7 bases left between them. As DNA, the CDR3 is TGTGCCAGCAGTTATGGGGCTAGCACAGATACGCAGTATTTT. This codes for CASSYGASTDTQYF.

The rearrangement uses TRBV5-5 and TRBJ1-5, with D tentatively TRBD1 (5 bases). Deletions cut 5 bases from V and 0 bases from J, with 12 bases between. This CDR3 region has 15 residues. Germline CDR1 is SGHKS and CDR2 is YYEKEE (reference sequence). In DNA, the CDR3 is TGTGCCAGCAGGACAGCTATCTATAGCAATCAGCCCCAGCATTTT. It is translated as CASRTAIYSNQPQHF.

This clone was observed a few times. The chain has TRBV3-1 (or the pseudogene TRBV3-2) and TRBJ2-7, with no clear D. Germline assignment: CDR1 LGHDT and CDR2 YNNKEL (reference sequence). CDR3 size: 16 residues. Trimming removed 0 bases at V and 4 bases at J, with 16 bases between. CDR3 bases: TGTGCCAGCAGCCAAGAGGTCGCGGAGTTCACGTACGAGCAGTACTTC. Translating it yields CASSQEVAEFTYEQYF.

This chain links TRBV9 with TRBJ2-7; D not resolved. Trimming cost V 3 bases and J 9 bases, with 13 bases left between them. CDR3 length equals 12 residues. Germline lookup yields CDR1 SGDLS and CDR2 YYNGEE. The CDR3 reads CASSDDEHRQYF. In nucleotides, the CDR3 is TGTGCCAGCAGCGATGATGAACATCGGCAGTACTTC.

This rearrangement joins TRBV7-9 to TRBJ1-4, with 9 bases that match TRBD1. CDR1 is SEHNR and CDR2 is FQNEAQ in the germline V gene (reference sequence). J lost 0 bases, V lost 5 bases, and 7 bases had no gene match. The length of the CDR3 is 17 residues. The CDR3 here is CASSDPRQGATNEKLFF. The CDR3 DNA is TGTGCCAGCAGCGACCCCCGACAGGGGGCAACTAATGAAAAACTGTTTTTT. The complete variable domain, with remaining parts taken from reference TRBV7-9 and TRBJ1-4, reads DTGVSQNPRHKITKRGQNVTFRCDPISEHNRLYWYRQTLGQGPEFLTYFQNEAQLEKSRLLSDRFSAERPKGSFSTLEIQRTEQGDSAMYLCASSDPRQGATNEKLFFGSGTQLSVL.

The V and J genes are TRBV7-2 and TRBJ2-1; D may be TRBD1 (6 bases). V lost 5 bases and J lost 6, with 14 bases in between. Germline V gene sequence: CDR1 SGHTA, CDR2 FQGNSA. The CDR3 extends over 14 amino acids. The CDR3 bases are TGTGCCAGCAGCCCGCGGACAGACCGCAATGAGCAGTTCTTC. It encodes CASSPRTDRNEQFF.

The rearrangement links TRBV5-5 to TRBJ2-7; 10 nucleotides line up with TRBD2. The CDR3 is made up of 14 amino acids. Trimming at V came to 2 bases and at J to 6 bases, leaving 5 bases not matched to a gene. Germline CDR1 reads SGHKS; CDR2 reads YYEKEE (reference sequence). The CDR3 protein is CASSFLAGVAEQYF. CDR3 DNA sequence: TGTGCCAGCAGCTTTCTAGCGGGAGTCGCCGAGCAGTACTTC.

Points on this clone: Sequence at one end of the junction differs from germline and may be a read error. The rearrangement uses TRBV7-7 and TRBJ2-5, with D possibly being TRBD2 (5 bases). The germline gives CDR1 SSHAT, CDR2 FNYEAQ (reference sequence). This CDR3 is built from 14 residues. The CDR3 region is CASSLRGSEGTQYF. The CDR3 coding sequence is TGTGCTAGCAGCTTAAGAGGGTCAGAGGGGACCCAGTACTTC.

The CDR3 DNA sequence: TGTGCCAGCAGCCGAAGGAAAGGGAACAGGGCCACCGGGGAGCTGTTTTTT. Amino acids: CASSRRKGNRATGELFF. The chain couples TRBV6-2 or TRBV6-3 to TRBJ2-2, with D tentatively TRBD1 (6 bases). This CDR3 comprises 17 residues. CDR1 MNHEY and CDR2 SVGEGT come from the germline V gene. Trimming cost V 6 bases and J 4 bases, with 21 bases left between them.

Only one count was recorded for this clone. V is TRBV5-1 and J is TRBJ2-1; tentatively, D is TRBD2 (6 bases). The germline gives CDR1 SGHRS, CDR2 YFSETQ. Trimming stripped 4 bases from V and 1 base from J, with 15 bases between. The CDR3 covers 16 residues. CDR3 in DNA: TGCGCCAGCAGCCTTGCGCCCAGCGGGTCCTACAATGAGCAGTTCTTC. It codes for CASSLAPSGSYNEQFF.

A single count supports this clone. CDR3 DNA: TGTGCCAGCAGTTACCGAGCGGGGGTCTACGAGCAGTACTTC. Translated, it gives CASSYRAGVYEQYF. This chain links TRBV6-2 or TRBV6-3 with TRBJ2-7, with 8 bases lining up with TRBD2. The CDR3 extends over 14 amino acids. CDR1 and CDR2 (germline): MNHEY, SVGEGT. V was clipped by 2 bases and J by 3 bases; unmatched bases: 3.

This clone showed up just a few times. The genes are TRBV27 and TRBJ2-7; 7 bases agree with TRBD2. Germline values: CDR1 MNHEY, CDR2 SMNVEV (reference sequence). Unmatched junction bases numbered 5, after V lost 3 bases and J lost 3 bases. CDR3 length: 14 residues. CDR3 nucleotides: TGTGCCAGCAGTTTCTCGCGGGAGATCTACGAGCAGTACTTC. Translating it yields CASSFSREIYEQYF.

The chain recombines TRBV28 with TRBJ2-7; 10 bases align to TRBD1. Germline V gene lookup returns CDR1 MDHEN and CDR2 SYDVKM. The CDR3 is 15 residues long. V was pared by 3 bases and J by 7 bases, with 9 bases of the junction left unmatched. The CDR3 loop is CASSFHRDRGQEQYF. The CDR3 DNA follows: TGTGCCAGCAGTTTCCACCGGGACAGGGGTCAGGAGCAGTACTTC.

The chain is built from TRBV29-1 and TRBJ2-7; the match to TRBD1 covers 9 bases. The CDR3 totals 14 residues. From germline, CDR1 is SQVTM and CDR2 ANQGSEA. The J segment lost 7 bases and the V segment lost 4 bases, leaving 11 bases of the junction unmatched. The CDR3 DNA sequence: TGCAGCGTTGCATCGGGGACAGGGCATGGGGAGCAGTACTTC. Its protein product is CSVASGTGHGEQYF.

The J gene is TRBJ1-5, the V gene TRBV19; D is ambiguous. This CDR3 contains 16 residues. Germline V gives CDR1 LNHDA, CDR2 SQIVND (reference sequence). With 5 bases removed from V and 1 base from J, the gap between germline ends came to 15 bases. The CDR3 DNA sequence: TGTGCCAGTAGTCCCCGAGGGCACTTGAGCAATCAGCCCCAGCATTTT. Protein sequence: CASSPRGHLSNQPQHF.

J is TRBJ2-1 and V is TRBV18; 15 nucleotides agree with TRBD2. After removal of 2 bases from V and 6 bases from J, the junction contained 2 bases not matched to a gene. Germline loops: CDR1 KGHSH, CDR2 LQKENI. The CDR3 has 16 residues. The CDR3 loop reads CASSPRTSGRANEQFF. CDR3 DNA: TGTGCCAGCTCACCAAGGACTAGCGGGAGGGCCAATGAGCAGTTCTTC.

J is TRBJ2-7 and V is TRBV5-4, with 7 nucleotides matching TRBD2. Germline loops: CDR1 SGHNT, CDR2 YYREEE (reference sequence). Trimming cost V 4 bases and J 7 bases; bases outside gene matches: 5. This CDR3 is 12 amino acids long. DNA for the CDR3: TGTGCCAGCAGCGCGGGAGAAGGGGAGCAGTACTTC. It is translated as CASSAGEGEQYF. Variable domain in full (rest from reference TRBV5-4 and TRBJ2-7): ETGVTQSPTHLIKTRGQQVTLRCSSQSGHNTVSWYQQALGQGPQFIFQYYREEENGRGNFPPRFSGLQFPNYSSELNVNALELDDSALYLCASSAGEGEQYFGPGTRLTVT.

This chain uses TRBV7-3 with TRBJ2-1; TRBD2 aligns across 7 bases. CDR1 and CDR2 from the germline V gene are SGHTA and FQGTGA. With V trimmed by 2 bases and J by 6 bases, 13 bases remained unmatched. This CDR3 region has 17 residues. The chain's CDR3 is CASSLSPDYPGGNEQFF. The CDR3 DNA sequence: TGTGCCAGCAGCTTATCGCCGGACTATCCGGGAGGCAATGAGCAGTTCTTC.